Below, one T cell receptor (beta chain) is given with its context. Its target is unknown. This sample was taken from a study of T cells in Graves' hyperthyroidism and ophthalmopathy. Across the study: At initial diagnosis, before any treatment had begun, peripheral blood was obtained.

Trimming removed 7 bases from V and 3 bases from J; junction bases left unmatched: 12. The CDR3 has 16 residues. Germline V gene sequence: CDR1 LNHDA, CDR2 SQIVND (reference sequence). Findings and caveats of the study: Ophthalmopathy stood apart from stable hyperthyroidism in a 13 V-J model.

Newly diagnosed patients aged 18 to 65 had hyperthyroidism of under 2 months' duration. Those patients with uncontrolled infection, other autoimmune disease, pregnancy or lactation were excluded. Amplified regions were TCR beta CDR3 sequences from RNA transcripts. An initial round of RT-PCR targeting the TCR CDR3 relied on the HTBI primer set. TCRdb analysed the multiplex PCR reads with MiXCR anew, one entry per CDR3 protein. The profile shows hundreds of thousands of distinct CDR3 sequences, 16% of them singletons. The chain joins TRBV19 to TRBJ1-5, with 7 bases matching TRBD1. The source material was blood. The TCR originated in a young woman with Graves' hyperthyroidism. The CDR3 nucleotides are TGTGCCAGTATACCAGGGACAGCCTTTTTCAATCAGCCCCAGCATTTT. Translated: CASIPGTAFFNQPQHF. Variable domain in full (rest from reference TRBV19 and TRBJ1-5): DGGITQSPKYLFRKEGQNVTLSCEQNLNHDAMYWYRQDPGQGLRLIYYSQIVNDFQKGDIAEGYSVSREKKESFPLTVTSAQKNPTAFYLCASIPGTAFFNQPQHFGDGTRLSIL.